Each of the 30 T cell receptor beta chains below was sequenced from the same sample in a study of cytomegalovirus exposure and HLA in healthy donors. The PCR was carried out with 60 Vbeta primers and 13 Jbeta primers. Method: immunoSEQ multiplex PCR; TCRdb's copy keeps in-frame clones and lacks some. The sample has about 120,000 clones; 8.5% to 9% are singletons. Sequenced input: PBMCs. The receptors derive from a woman aged 40 to 50 in good health and CMV-seropositive.

This sequence joins TRBV30 and TRBJ2-2; 12 positions match TRBD2. The trim removed 2 bases at V and 4 bases at J, leaving 2 bases unmatched. The CDR3 consists of 15 residues. From germline, CDR1 is GTSNPN and CDR2 SVGIG (reference sequence). CDR3 DNA: TGTGCCTGGAGTCGGGGACTAGCGGGCACCGGGGAGCTGTTTTTT. Protein: CAWSRGLAGTGELFF.

Only a few counts were recorded for this clone. The J gene is TRBJ1-5, the V gene TRBV5-5; 8 nucleotides agree with TRBD1. This CDR3 has 16 amino acids. The germline CDR1 and CDR2 sequences are SGHKS and YYEKEE (reference sequence). V was clipped by 2 bases and J by 6 bases; unmatched bases: 10. CDR3 in DNA: TGTGCCAGCAGCTTTACGCCCGGGACAGGTCGTCAGCCCCAGCATTTT. The encoded protein is CASSFTPGTGRQPQHF.

This clone was seen more than once but under ten times. CDR3 protein: CASTPGVVNYGYTF. The CDR3 bases are TGTGCCAGCACCCCAGGGGTAGTTAACTATGGCTACACCTTC. The chain is built from TRBV6-1 and TRBJ1-2; D is perhaps TRBD1 (6 bases). Deletions cut 7 bases from V and 1 base from J, with 13 bases between. This CDR3 region has 14 residues. The germline V gene has CDR1 MNHNS and CDR2 SASEGT.

This clone was seen a few times. The chain uses TRBV28 and TRBJ2-7; D might be TRBD1 (6 bases). The CDR3 loop spans 15 amino acids. The germline V and J ends were trimmed by 5 bases and 0 bases, with 14 bases remaining between them. Looked up from germline, CDR1 is MDHEN and CDR2 is SYDVKM. CDR3 region: CASSTPGTSSYEQYF. In nucleotides, the CDR3 is TGTGCCAGCAGTACCCCCGGGACAAGCTCCTACGAGCAGTACTTC.

This clone has more than one count but fewer than ten. The chain recombines TRBV11-2 with TRBJ2-7, with 8 bases lining up with TRBD2. Losses at the gene ends were 6 bases for V and 3 bases for J; bases not matched to a gene: 7. Per the germline V gene, CDR1 is SGHAT and CDR2 is FQNNGV. The CDR3 has 14 residues. Written as DNA, the CDR3 is TGTGCCAGCAGTACCACGGGGGGGTACTACGAGCAGTACTTC. Translating gives CASSTTGGYYEQYF.

The chain is built from TRBV5-1 and TRBJ2-2; D is undetermined. The V gene's germline CDR1 is SGHRS and CDR2 YFSETQ. The CDR3 loop spans 14 amino acids. The V end lost 4 bases, the J end lost 2 bases, and 9 bases lay between the germline ends. The CDR3 here is CASSIGSNTGELFF. The CDR3 coding sequence is TGCGCCAGCAGCATCGGTAGCAACACCGGGGAGCTGTTTTTT.

This clone was found many times. J is TRBJ2-2 and V is TRBV19; 9 positions match TRBD2. CDR1 is LNHDA, CDR2 SQIVND, per germline (reference sequence). V trimming: 2 bases; J trimming: 1 base; junction bases outside the gene matches: 2. This CDR3 comprises 16 residues. CDR3 nucleotides: TGTGCCAGTAGTATAACGACTAGCGGGAACACCGGGGAGCTGTTTTTT. Translating it yields CASSITTSGNTGELFF.

V usage is TRBV9 and J usage is TRBJ2-3; 9 bases are shared with TRBD1. V was pared by 3 bases and J by 1 base, with 6 bases of the junction left unmatched. CDR1 and CDR2 from the germline V gene are SGDLS and YYNGEE. This CDR3 has 16 amino acids. CDR3 in DNA: TGTGCCAGCAGCGACCGACGGACAGGGGGCACAGATACGCAGTATTTT. Its protein product is CASSDRRTGGTDTQYF.

This clone has a handful of counts. The identical CDR3 is also encoded by other nucleotide sequences in the sample. This rearrangement joins TRBV5-1 to TRBJ2-7, with D perhaps matching TRBD2 (6 bases). The CDR3 is made up of 12 amino acids. Germline V gives CDR1 SGHRS, CDR2 YFSETQ. Trimming shortened V by 2 bases and J by 6 bases, and 9 bases separated the two germline ends. In nucleotides, the CDR3 is TGCGCCAGCAGCTTCGGAGGGCGCGAGCAGTACTTC. It yields the protein CASSFGGREQYF.

This clone came up once. The chain joins TRBV6-1 to TRBJ1-4; D is possibly TRBD1 (6 bases). Germline CDR1 is MNHNS and CDR2 is SASEGT. The CDR3 runs 15 residues. Trimming left V 5 bases short and J 1 base short, with 11 bases between. Here the CDR3 DNA reads TGTGCCAGCAGTAGGACAGTTGAAACTAATGAAAAACTGTTTTTT. It yields the protein CASSRTVETNEKLFF.

This clone was seen a handful of times. V is TRBV9 and J is TRBJ2-7; 9 bases align to TRBD2. The CDR3 has 14 residues. After removal of 4 bases from V and 2 bases from J, the junction contained 4 bases not matched to a gene. The germline V gene has CDR1 SGDLS and CDR2 YYNGEE. CDR3 sequence: CASSLLAGTYEQYF. The CDR3 DNA reads as TGTGCCAGCAGCCTTCTAGCGGGGACCTACGAGCAGTACTTC. The whole variable domain, filled in from reference TRBV9 and TRBJ2-7, reads DSGVTQTPKHLITATGQRVTLRCSPRSGDLSVYWYQQSLDQGLQFLIQYYNGEERAKGNILERFSAQQFPDLHSELNLSSLELGDSALYFCASSLLAGTYEQYFGPGTRLTVT.

This clone came up a few times. The chain couples TRBV5-1 to TRBJ2-3; 9 positions match TRBD2. The trim removed 0 bases at V and 6 bases at J, leaving 8 bases unmatched. The CDR3 is 16 residues long. Germline V gene lookup returns CDR1 SGHRS and CDR2 YFSETQ. Here the CDR3 DNA reads TGCGCCAGCAGCTTGGAGGCGGGGGGGCCGCGTGATACGCAGTATTTT. The encoded protein is CASSLEAGGPRDTQYF.

This rearrangement joins TRBV5-1 to TRBJ1-1; perhaps TRBD1 as D (5 bases). The CDR3 is 15 residues long. The ends were cut back, 0 bases at V and 5 bases at J, with 14 bases in the middle. Germline lookup yields CDR1 SGHRS and CDR2 YFSETQ. DNA for the CDR3: TGCGCCAGCAGCTTGGAACGGGGGTTGGAGACTGAAGCTTTCTTT. Translating gives CASSLERGLETEAFF.

J is TRBJ2-7 and V is TRBV5-5; 8 bases line up with TRBD1. Germline assignment: CDR1 SGHKS and CDR2 YYEKEE (reference sequence). The V and J ends lost 1 base and 2 bases, in that order; junction bases with no gene match: 5. The CDR3 loop spans 15 amino acids. The CDR3 nucleotides are TGTGCCAGCAGCTTGCGGACAGGGCTTACCTACGAGCAGTACTTC. Protein product: CASSLRTGLTYEQYF.

This clone was counted between two and nine times. The gene calls are TRBV4-2 and TRBJ2-7; D not certain. V was clipped by 0 bases and J by 3 bases, with 6 bases between them. Germline assignment: CDR1 LGHNA and CDR2 YNFKEQ. The CDR3 length is 13 residues. This CDR3 is CASSQEHSYEQYF. The CDR3 region has the DNA TGTGCCAGCAGCCAAGAACACAGCTACGAGCAGTACTTC.

The rearrangement links TRBV30 to TRBJ1-2; 8 nucleotides agree with TRBD1. The CDR3 totals 12 residues. The J segment lost 6 bases and the V segment lost 2 bases, leaving 2 bases of the junction unmatched. Germline V gene sequence: CDR1 GTSNPN, CDR2 SVGIG (reference sequence). The CDR3 sequence is CAWSHRGDGYTF. The DNA for the CDR3 is TGTGCCTGGAGTCACAGGGGGGATGGCTACACCTTC.

The rearrangement uses TRBV6-5 and TRBJ1-2, with 9 positions matching TRBD1. This CDR3 has 14 residues. Germline V gene data show CDR1 as MNHEY and CDR2 as SVGAGI. V lost 4 bases, J lost 10 bases, and 10 bases stayed unmatched. The DNA of the CDR3 is TGTGCCAGCAGTTCGCCGCGGACAGGGGCCTCCTACACCTTC. Its protein is CASSSPRTGASYTF.

This clone was found a few times. This rearrangement joins TRBV7-8 to TRBJ2-7, with D perhaps matching TRBD1 (6 bases). The CDR3 contains 14 residues. Trimming stripped 1 base from V and 2 bases from J, with 9 bases between. CDR1 SGHVS and CDR2 FQNEAQ come from the germline V gene. CDR3 residues: CASSLVGQTYEQYF. Written as DNA, the CDR3 is TGTGCCAGCAGCTTAGTAGGACAGACCTACGAGCAGTACTTC.

The chain has TRBV5-1 and TRBJ1-1; 10 bases match TRBD1. After removal of 4 bases from V and 10 bases from J, the junction contained 10 bases not matched to a gene. The germline gives CDR1 SGHRS, CDR2 YFSETQ. The CDR3 runs to 14 residues. The CDR3 coding sequence is TGCGCCAGCAGCCTCGGGACAGGGGTATCAGGAGCTTTCTTT. This codes for CASSLGTGVSGAFF.

This clone has just a few counts. The chain has TRBV19 and TRBJ2-5; 12 bases are a match to TRBD2. Germline V CDR1 and CDR2: LNHDA, SQIVND (reference sequence). This CDR3 has 16 residues. After removal of 4 bases from V and 7 bases from J, the junction contained 10 bases not matched to a gene. The CDR3 region has the DNA TGTGCCAGTAGTAGACTAGCGGGGGCCTCAGAATTGACCCAGTACTTC. This codes for CASSRLAGASELTQYF. Full variable domain (rest looked up from reference TRBV19 and TRBJ2-5): DGGITQSPKYLFRKEGQNVTLSCEQNLNHDAMYWYRQDPGQGLRLIYYSQIVNDFQKGDIAEGYSVSREKKESFPLTVTSAQKNPTAFYLCASSRLAGASELTQYFGPGTRLLVL.

The table lists this clone with a few counts. The chain joins TRBV18 to TRBJ1-1, with D perhaps TRBD1 (6 bases). Germline V gives CDR1 KGHSH, CDR2 LQKENI. The CDR3 runs to 14 residues. V shed 8 bases and J shed 1 base, with 14 bases lying between them. The CDR3, as DNA: TGTGCCAGCGCCCCGGGGGGCGGGAACACTGAAGCTTTCTTT. Amino acid sequence: CASAPGGGNTEAFF. Together with reference TRBV18 and TRBJ1-1, the CDR3 gives the full variable domain: NAGVMQNPRHLVRRRGQEARLRCSPMKGHSHVYWYRQLPEEGLKFMVYLQKENIIDESGMPKERFSAEFPKEGPSILRIQQVVRGDSAAYFCASAPGGGNTEAFFGQGTRLTVV.

The genes are TRBV30 and TRBJ2-2, with a weak D call TRBD2 (6 bases). The CDR3 runs 14 residues. The V gene's germline CDR1 is GTSNPN and CDR2 SVGIG (reference sequence). Trimming took off 2 bases at V and 6 bases at J, with 13 bases between the two ends. In DNA form, the CDR3 reads TGTGCCTGGAGTCGGGCGGGGTCGGCCGGGGAGCTGTTTTTT. This sequence encodes CAWSRAGSAGELFF. Drawing the rest from reference TRBV30 and TRBJ2-2, the complete variable domain is SQTIHQWPATLVQPVGSPLSLECTVEGTSNPNLYWYRQAAGRGLQLLFYSVGIGQISSEVPQNLSASRPQDRQFILSSKKLLLSDSGFYLCAWSRAGSAGELFFGEGSRLTVL.

As regards this clone: Only one base separates this from a far larger clonotype, so it likely reflects a read error. The sample has other DNA sequences that encode this CDR3 too. The chain has TRBV4-1 and TRBJ1-5, with D uncertain. Germline V CDR1 and CDR2: MGHRA, YSYEKL. The V gene lost 4 bases and the J gene lost 5 bases, with 18 bases spanning the gap. This CDR3 has 16 residues. The CDR3 is CASSLTATAVDQPQHF. The CDR3 nucleotides read TGCGCCAGCAGCCTAACCGCGACGGCGGTTGATCAGCCCCAGCATTTT.

V gene TRBV2 combines with J gene TRBJ1-3, with D unresolved. CDR1 and CDR2 from the germline V gene are SNHLY and FYNNEI. Trimming removed 3 bases from V and 0 bases from J, with 6 bases in between. The CDR3 has 14 residues. The CDR3 DNA sequence: TGTGCCAGCAGTGAGGCCTTCTCTGGAAACACCATATATTTT. Translated: CASSEAFSGNTIYF.

The V and J genes are TRBV4-1 and TRBJ2-7; D gene uncertain. Per the germline V gene, CDR1 is MGHRA and CDR2 is YSYEKL. Between the trimmed V and J ends, which lost 1 base and 3 bases, there was a span of 7 bases. The CDR3 extends over 13 amino acids. The CDR3 sequence is CASSQGLLYEQYF. The CDR3 nucleotides are TGCGCCAGCAGCCAAGGCTTACTCTACGAGCAGTACTTC.

The chain has TRBV5-1 and TRBJ1-5; a possible D gene is TRBD1 (6 bases). Trimming removed 2 bases at V and 3 bases at J, with 15 bases between. The length of the CDR3 is 16 residues. CDR1 is SGHRS and CDR2 is YFSETQ in the germline V gene. The CDR3 region is CASSFLPDRSNQPQHF. The CDR3 nucleotides read TGCGCCAGCAGCTTTCTACCCGACAGGTCCAATCAGCCCCAGCATTTT.

The rearrangement joins TRBV19 to TRBJ1-1; D might be TRBD1 (5 bases). The CDR3 spans 14 residues. The germline V gene encodes CDR1 LNHDA and CDR2 SQIVND (reference sequence). V was pared by 5 bases and J by 1 base, with 11 bases between. The CDR3 loop reads CASSPGIRNTEAFF. Written as DNA, the CDR3 is TGTGCCAGTAGTCCAGGGATCAGGAACACTGAAGCTTTCTTT.

The rearrangement uses TRBV6-5 and TRBJ1-2; TRBD1 might be the D (6 bases). The CDR3 extends over 14 amino acids. Looked up from germline, CDR1 is MNHEY and CDR2 is SVGAGI. V lost 8 bases to trimming and J lost 3 bases, with 16 bases between them. The CDR3 protein is CASAYGGRDYGYTF. The CDR3 DNA sequence: TGTGCCAGCGCCTACGGGGGGCGAGACTATGGCTACACCTTC.

The chain joins TRBV9 to TRBJ2-2; a weak D match, TRBD2 (5 bases). Trimming took 0 bases from V and 7 from J, leaving 7 bases between them. This CDR3 spans 13 amino acids. CDR1 is SGDLS, CDR2 YYNGEE, per germline. As DNA, the CDR3 is TGTGCCAGCAGCGTAGGAGGGAGCGGGGAGCTGTTTTTT. Translating it yields CASSVGGSGELFF.

This clone was seen more than once but under ten times. The chain recombines TRBV5-8 with TRBJ2-6; 12 bases fit TRBD2. With V trimmed by 0 bases and J by 0 bases, 4 bases remained unmatched. The germline V gene has CDR1 SGHTS and CDR2 YDEGEE. The CDR3 consists of 19 residues. CDR3 nucleotides: TGTGCCAGCAGCTTGGGACTAGCGGGGGCCGTCTCTGGGGCCAACGTCCTGACTTTC. Its protein product is CASSLGLAGAVSGANVLTF. Looking up the rest from reference TRBV5-8 and TRBJ2-6 gives the full variable domain: EAGVTQSPTHLIKTRGQQATLRCSPISGHTSVYWYQQALGLGLQFLLWYDEGEERNRGNFPPRFSGRQFPNYSSELNVNALELEDSALYLCASSLGLAGAVSGANVLTFGAGSRLTVL.